The 32 T cell receptor beta chains given below trace back to one sample, sequenced in a study of T cell repertoires in cytomegalovirus infection. For these receptors, no antigen is known. TCRdb ran MiXCR on the reads and lists one entry per CDR3 protein. The data contain fewer than 850,000 distinct CDR3 sequences, 25% to 30% of them singletons. The sample here was cultured CD8+ T cells from PBMCs, taken from culture after CMV antigen stimulation. The receptor set was obtained from a human donor in good health (CMV status not recorded). Some clones in this sample may be carry-over from other donors' samples.

This clonotype was seen repeatedly, ten times or more. The V call is TRBV27, the J call TRBJ1-2; D gene uncertain. Germline lookup yields CDR1 MNHEY and CDR2 SMNVEV (reference sequence). The germline V and J ends were trimmed by 3 bases and 6 bases, with 20 bases remaining between them. The CDR3 is made up of 16 amino acids. As DNA, the CDR3 is TGTGCCAGCAGTTTCTCGCGGAGCGAATCCCCACATGGCTACACCTTC. It codes for CASSFSRSESPHGYTF.

The chain combines TRBV20-1 with TRBJ2-7; D is undetermined. This CDR3 spans 14 amino acids. V was shortened by 3 bases and J by 0 bases, with 12 bases between the two germline ends. Germline V lookup: CDR1 DFQATT, CDR2 SNEGSKA (reference sequence). CDR3 bases: TGCAGTGCTAGCCCCTTTGGAAGCTCCTACGAGCAGTACGTC. As protein: CSASPFGSSYEQYV.

This chain links TRBV5-1 with TRBJ2-5; a weak D match, TRBD2 (5 bases). Per the germline V gene, CDR1 is SGHRS and CDR2 is YFSETQ. V lost 2 bases to trimming and J lost 1 base, with 9 bases between them. The CDR3 extends over 14 amino acids. This CDR3 is CASSFLGLQETQYF. The CDR3 nucleotides are TGCGCCAGCAGCTTTCTCGGACTCCAAGAGACCCAGTACTTC. The variable domain in full, completed from reference TRBV5-1 and TRBJ2-5, reads KAGVTQTPRYLIKTRGQQVTLSCSPISGHRSVSWYQQTPGQGLQFLFEYFSETQRNKGNFPGRFSGRQFSNSRSEMNVSTLELGDSALYLCASSFLGLQETQYFGPGTRLLVL.

V usage is TRBV6-2 or TRBV6-3 and J usage is TRBJ2-1; tentative D call: TRBD1 (6 bases). The V gene's germline CDR1 is MNHEY and CDR2 SVGEGT. The V and J ends lost 5 bases and 3 bases respectively, with 17 bases between them. The CDR3 consists of 16 residues. CDR3 in amino acids: CASSNRDTALYNEQFF. CDR3 DNA: TGTGCCAGCAGTAACCGGGACACGGCCCTCTACAATGAGCAGTTCTTC.

J is TRBJ2-5 and V is TRBV4-1; D not resolved. Trimming removed 3 bases from V and 4 bases from J, with 15 bases in between. CDR3 length: 15 residues. Germline V gene sequence: CDR1 MGHRA, CDR2 YSYEKL. The DNA of the CDR3 is TGCGCCAGCAGCCAGCTCCTTGGCCGGGCAGAGACCCAGTACTTC. It translates to CASSQLLGRAETQYF.

This rearrangement joins TRBV6-5 to TRBJ2-5; maybe TRBD2 (5 bases). Germline CDR1 and CDR2: MNHEY and SVGAGI. Trimming removed 0 bases from V and 5 bases from J, with 13 bases in between. The CDR3 loop spans 15 amino acids. The CDR3 sequence: CASSYSWGVRETQYF. As DNA, the CDR3 is TGTGCCAGCAGTTACTCGTGGGGAGTCAGGGAGACCCAGTACTTC.

Ten or more counts support this clonotype. The chain uses TRBV7-8 and TRBJ1-5, with D maybe TRBD1 (6 bases). Trimming took 1 base from V and 1 from J, leaving 11 bases between them. The germline V gene has CDR1 SGHVS and CDR2 FQNEAQ. The CDR3 runs 16 residues. CDR3 sequence: CASSLVGTGSNQPQHF. CDR3 DNA sequence: TGTGCCAGCAGCTTAGTCGGCACAGGGAGCAATCAGCCCCAGCATTTT.

This clonotype was observed a handful of times. The rearrangement links TRBV7-8 to TRBJ2-5; D may be TRBD2 (7 bases). This CDR3 has 16 residues. V lost 0 bases to trimming and J lost 1 base, with 12 bases between them. Germline CDR1 SGHVS, CDR2 FQNEAQ. The CDR3 loop is CASSLAEGGPQETQYF. In DNA form, the CDR3 reads TGTGCCAGCAGCTTAGCCGAGGGGGGGCCCCAAGAGACCCAGTACTTC.

The chain is built from TRBV7-6 and TRBJ2-1; 7 bases agree with TRBD2. Germline values: CDR1 SGHVS, CDR2 FNYEAQ. The ends lost 1 base at V and 7 bases at J; junction bases unmatched: 7. This CDR3 contains 15 residues. The CDR3 loop is CASSLGGGIRNEQFF. For the CDR3, the DNA is TGTGCCAGCAGCTTAGGGGGGGGGATCAGGAATGAGCAGTTCTTC.

This clonotype was counted a few times. The V gene is TRBV4-1, the J gene TRBJ1-1, with D unclear. The CDR3 runs to 16 residues. V lost 3 bases and J lost 4, with 18 bases in between. CDR1 is MGHRA, CDR2 YSYEKL, per germline. The CDR3 protein is CASSHPPDYLGTEAFF. CDR3 DNA sequence: TGCGCCAGCAGCCATCCCCCGGACTACCTCGGCACTGAAGCTTTCTTT.

This clonotype was seen at least ten times. The chain recombines TRBV20-1 with TRBJ2-3, with D possibly matching TRBD1 (6 bases). The V end lost 0 bases, the J end lost 3 bases, and 13 bases lay between the germline ends. Germline CDR1 reads DFQATT; CDR2 reads SNEGSKA (reference sequence). This CDR3 is 15 amino acids long. The CDR3 region has the DNA TGCAGTGCTAGAGATAGGAGGACAGCGACAGATACGCAGTATTTT. Protein sequence: CSARDRRTATDTQYF.

This rearrangement joins TRBV14 to TRBJ2-5; D may match TRBD1 or TRBD2 (5 bases each). The CDR3 loop spans 15 amino acids. V was trimmed by 3 bases and J by 0 bases, leaving 11 bases between them. CDR1 and CDR2 from the germline V gene are SGHDN and FVKESK. The CDR3 loop reads CASSHGEGYQETQYF. As DNA, the CDR3 is TGTGCCAGCAGCCATGGAGAGGGGTACCAAGAGACCCAGTACTTC.

This clonotype was observed many times. V gene TRBV6-1 combines with J gene TRBJ2-1; tentative D call: TRBD2 (6 bases). This CDR3 has 17 residues. Germline CDR1 reads MNHNS; CDR2 reads SASEGT. V dropped 7 bases and J dropped 1 base, with 20 bases sitting between them. The CDR3 nucleotides read TGTGCCAGCAACCCGGGACTTGTCGTTCCGTCCTACAATGAGCAGTTCTTC. It specifies CASNPGLVVPSYNEQFF.

The J gene is TRBJ2-5, the V gene TRBV7-9; D ambiguous. From germline, CDR1 is SEHNR and CDR2 FQNEAQ (reference sequence). The V and J ends lost 3 bases and 7 bases respectively, with 12 bases between them. The CDR3 extends over 13 amino acids. The CDR3 loop is CASSFVAVGTQYF. CDR3 DNA: TGTGCCAGCAGCTTTGTCGCTGTAGGGACCCAGTACTTC.

This chain joins TRBV7-9 and TRBJ1-2; maybe TRBD1 (5 bases). The CDR3 is 18 residues long. Trimming shortened V by 3 bases and J by 4 bases, and 24 bases separated the two germline ends. The germline gives CDR1 SEHNR, CDR2 FQNEAQ (reference sequence). Here the CDR3 DNA reads TGTGCCAGCAGCTTTGATGGGACCGAGGGTAGTCTCGGCTATGGCTACACCTTC. Protein: CASSFDGTEGSLGYGYTF. Looking up the rest from reference TRBV7-9 and TRBJ1-2 gives the full variable domain: DTGVSQNPRHKITKRGQNVTFRCDPISEHNRLYWYRQTLGQGPEFLTYFQNEAQLEKSRLLSDRFSAERPKGSFSTLEIQRTEQGDSAMYLCASSFDGTEGSLGYGYTFGSGTRLTVV.

This rearrangement joins TRBV6-5 to TRBJ1-3; D is unclear. Germline values: CDR1 MNHEY, CDR2 SVGAGI. The CDR3 length is 14 residues. Trimming took 0 bases from V and 12 from J, leaving 15 bases between them. CDR3 loop: CASSYSRGRAYIYF. DNA for the CDR3: TGTGCCAGCAGTTACTCGAGAGGAAGGGCCTACATATATTTT.

The chain joins TRBV6-2 or TRBV6-3 to TRBJ2-7; D gene ambiguous. V was cut by 7 bases and J by 2 bases, with 9 bases left in between. The CDR3 totals 12 residues. Germline CDR1 and CDR2: MNHEY and SVGEGT. The CDR3 loop is CASTLDTYEQYF. The CDR3 nucleotides are TGTGCCAGCACTCTAGACACCTACGAGCAGTACTTC.

The chain has TRBV13 and TRBJ2-7; D might be TRBD1 (5 bases). V was trimmed by 0 bases and J by 3 bases, leaving 9 bases between them. Germline V gene lookup returns CDR1 PRHDT and CDR2 FYEKMQ (reference sequence). CDR3 size: 14 residues. CDR3: CASSLGAGFYEQYF. DNA of the CDR3: TGTGCCAGCAGCTTAGGGGCAGGGTTCTACGAGCAGTACTTC.

This clonotype was observed a single time. CDR3 bases: TGTGCCAGCGGGGGACAGCGCACAGATACGCAGTATTTT. Its translation: CASGGQRTDTQYF. The chain carries TRBV14 and TRBJ2-3; the match to TRBD1 covers 7 bases. The CDR3 runs 13 residues. Germline CDR1 is SGHDN and CDR2 is FVKESK. Unmatched junction bases numbered 3, after V lost 8 bases and J lost 1 base.

The CDR3 loop is CASSVLAVGELFF. The CDR3 bases are TGTGCCAGCAGCGTACTAGCGGTCGGGGAGCTGTTTTTT. The gene calls are TRBV7-4 and TRBJ2-2, with TRBD2 matching over 8 bases. This CDR3 has 13 amino acids. V shed 5 bases, J shed 7 bases, and the junction held 3 bases outside the gene matches. From germline, CDR1 is SGHVT and CDR2 SQSDAQ.

This clonotype was observed a handful of times. The rearrangement links TRBV2 to TRBJ2-7; weak D call: TRBD2 (6 bases). Germline assignment: CDR1 SNHLY and CDR2 FYNNEI. The CDR3 spans 11 residues. The V and J ends lost 4 bases and 11 bases respectively, with 12 bases between them. The CDR3 DNA is TGTGCCAGCAGTGTCGCTAGCGAAGAGTACGTC. Protein product: CASSVASEEYV.

In this sample, this clonotype turned up many times. The V gene is TRBV7-2, the J gene TRBJ1-1; the D gene is possibly TRBD1 (5 bases). CDR1 is SGHTA, CDR2 FQGNSA, per germline. The CDR3 runs 15 residues. V shed 4 bases and J shed 6 bases, with 18 bases lying between them. CDR3 in amino acids: CASSSRLSGLAEAFF. CDR3 coding DNA: TGTGCCAGCAGCTCCCGACTGTCAGGGTTGGCTGAAGCTTTCTTT.

This rearrangement joins TRBV14 to TRBJ2-3, with TRBD2 matching over 10 bases. V trimming: 4 bases; J trimming: 2 bases; junction bases outside the gene matches: 9. The CDR3 is 17 amino acids. CDR1 SGHDN and CDR2 FVKESK come from the germline V gene. CDR3 DNA: TGTGCCAGCAGCCCGCCGGCTAGCGGGGGAATCACAGATACGCAGTATTTT. Its protein product is CASSPPASGGITDTQYF.

This clonotype was recorded at least ten times. The chain recombines TRBV7-9 with TRBJ1-1, with D tentatively TRBD1 (5 bases). The germline gives CDR1 SEHNR, CDR2 FQNEAQ (reference sequence). The CDR3 is made up of 15 amino acids. The V end lost 7 bases, the J end lost 3 bases, and 18 bases lay between the germline ends. This chain's CDR3 is CASTLFGTDDTEAFF. CDR3 in DNA: TGTGCCAGCACGCTTTTCGGGACTGACGACACTGAAGCTTTCTTT.

Ten or more counts support this clonotype. This chain uses TRBV6-1 with TRBJ2-2; D remains unclear. Trimming shortened V by 5 bases and J by 0 bases, and 13 bases separated the two germline ends. This CDR3 region has 16 residues. Per germline, CDR1 MNHNS and CDR2 SASEGT. The CDR3 is CASSQPPDPNTGELFF. The CDR3 region has the DNA TGTGCCAGCAGTCAGCCCCCCGACCCGAACACCGGGGAGCTGTTTTTT.

This clonotype was seen at least ten times. This sequence joins TRBV19 and TRBJ1-1, with D hard to call. Trimming stripped 6 bases from V and 1 base from J, with 12 bases between. The germline CDR1 and CDR2 sequences are LNHDA and SQIVND (reference sequence). The CDR3 is 14 amino acids. DNA of the CDR3: TGTGCCAGTAGCCCCGGTGGTGGGAACACTGAAGCTTTCTTT. This encodes CASSPGGGNTEAFF.

There are a few counts of this clonotype. The J gene is TRBJ2-1, the V gene TRBV7-6, with 11 nucleotides matching TRBD2. CDR1 and CDR2 from the germline V gene are SGHVS and FNYEAQ. The J segment lost 4 bases and the V segment lost 0 bases, leaving 2 bases of the junction unmatched. The CDR3 is 16 amino acids. The CDR3 sequence: CASSLAGTSGYNEQFF. Written as DNA, the CDR3 is TGTGCCAGCAGCTTAGCGGGGACTAGCGGTTACAATGAGCAGTTCTTC.

This clonotype showed up just a few times. This chain connects TRBV12-3 or TRBV12-4 to TRBJ2-1; 9 bases map to TRBD2. This CDR3 comprises 16 residues. Trimming at V came to 4 bases and at J to 4 bases, leaving 8 bases not matched to a gene. The CDR3 nucleotides are TGTGCCAGCAGTTCCACCGGGACTAGCACATACAATGAGCAGTTCTTC. Its protein product is CASSSTGTSTYNEQFF.

As concerns this clonotype: A much larger clone lies a single base off, so this may be a read error. The V and J genes are TRBV7-2 and TRBJ2-7; 8 bases fit TRBD2. CDR1 is SGHTA and CDR2 is FQGNSA in the germline V gene. The CDR3 runs 16 residues. Trimming removed 7 bases from V and 1 base from J; junction bases left unmatched: 12. CDR3 loop: CASTLTGGGWSYEQYF. The DNA for the CDR3 is TGTGCCAGCACCTTGACTGGCGGGGGGTGGTCCTACGAGCAGTACTTC. The variable domain in full, completed from reference TRBV7-2 and TRBJ2-7, reads GAGVSQSPSNKVTEKGKDVELRCDPISGHTALYWYRQSLGQGLEFLIYFQGNSAPDKSGLPSDRFSAERTGGSVSTLTIQRTQQEDSAVYLCASTLTGGGWSYEQYFGPGTRLTVT.

The J gene is TRBJ2-1, the V gene TRBV5-6; D gene uncertain. The ends were cut back, 4 bases at V and 1 base at J, with 12 bases in the middle. Germline-derived CDR1 and CDR2 are SGHDT and YYEEEE. The CDR3 has 15 residues. The CDR3 DNA follows: TGTGCCAGCAGCAGGATAGCCGAGTCCTACAATGAGCAGTTCTTC. Protein product: CASSRIAESYNEQFF.

This clonotype was counted a single time. The rearrangement uses TRBV19 and TRBJ2-3; D perhaps matches TRBD2 (6 bases). Germline CDR1 reads LNHDA; CDR2 reads SQIVND (reference sequence). The CDR3 contains 16 residues. V lost 7 bases to trimming and J lost 0 bases, with 17 bases between them. CDR3 in amino acids: CASTTLVAGSTDTQYF. In nucleotides, the CDR3 is TGTGCCAGTACCACTCTGGTGGCGGGGAGCACAGATACGCAGTATTTT.

This clonotype was seen ten or more times. The chain has TRBV7-9 and TRBJ2-7; no clear D. This CDR3 has 12 amino acids. Between the trimmed V and J ends, which lost 4 bases and 4 bases, there was a span of 8 bases. Germline V gene sequence: CDR1 SEHNR, CDR2 FQNEAQ (reference sequence). This chain's CDR3 is CASSSTVYEQYV. In DNA form, the CDR3 reads TGTGCCAGCAGCTCAACAGTGTACGAGCAGTACGTC.